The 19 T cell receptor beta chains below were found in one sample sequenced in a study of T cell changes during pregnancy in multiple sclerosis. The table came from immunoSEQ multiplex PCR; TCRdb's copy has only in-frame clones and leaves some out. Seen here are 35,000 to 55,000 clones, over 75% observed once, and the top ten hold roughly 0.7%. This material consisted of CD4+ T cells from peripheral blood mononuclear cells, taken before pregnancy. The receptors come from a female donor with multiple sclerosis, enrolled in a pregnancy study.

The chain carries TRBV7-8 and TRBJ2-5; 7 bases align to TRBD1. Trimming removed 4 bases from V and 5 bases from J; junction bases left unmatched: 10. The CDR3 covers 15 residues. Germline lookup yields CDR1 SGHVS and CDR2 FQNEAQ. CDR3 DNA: TGTGCCAGCAGCTATGACAGGGTCGGGGAGGAGACCCAGTACTTC. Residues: CASSYDRVGEETQYF.

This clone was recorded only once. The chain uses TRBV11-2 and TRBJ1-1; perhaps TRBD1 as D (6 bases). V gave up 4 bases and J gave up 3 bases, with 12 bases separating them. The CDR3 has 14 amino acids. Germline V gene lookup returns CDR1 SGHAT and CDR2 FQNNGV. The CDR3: CASSSGGRDTEAFF. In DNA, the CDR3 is TGTGCCAGCAGCTCGGGGGGCAGGGACACTGAAGCTTTCTTT.

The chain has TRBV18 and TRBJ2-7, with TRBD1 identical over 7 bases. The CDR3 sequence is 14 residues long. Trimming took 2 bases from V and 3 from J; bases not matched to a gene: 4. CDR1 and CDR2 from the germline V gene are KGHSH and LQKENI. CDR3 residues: CASSPGTEGYEQYF. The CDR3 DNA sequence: TGTGCCAGCTCACCAGGGACAGAAGGCTACGAGCAGTACTTC. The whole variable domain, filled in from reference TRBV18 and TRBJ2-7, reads NAGVMQNPRHLVRRRGQEARLRCSPMKGHSHVYWYRQLPEEGLKFMVYLQKENIIDESGMPKERFSAEFPKEGPSILRIQQVVRGDSAAYFCASSPGTEGYEQYFGPGTRLTVT.

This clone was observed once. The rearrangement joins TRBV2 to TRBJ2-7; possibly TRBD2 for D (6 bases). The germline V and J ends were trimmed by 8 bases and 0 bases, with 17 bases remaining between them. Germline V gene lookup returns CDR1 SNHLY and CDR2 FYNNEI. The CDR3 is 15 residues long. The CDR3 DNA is TGTGCCAGCTTACGTTCGGCCGGGAGCTCCTACGAGCAGTACTTC. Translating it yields CASLRSAGSSYEQYF.

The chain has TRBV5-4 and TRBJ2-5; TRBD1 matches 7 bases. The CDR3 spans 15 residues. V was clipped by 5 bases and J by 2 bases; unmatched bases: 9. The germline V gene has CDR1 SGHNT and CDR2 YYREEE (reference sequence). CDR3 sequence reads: CASSRATGPQETQYF. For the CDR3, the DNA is TGTGCCAGCAGTCGAGCGACAGGGCCACAAGAGACCCAGTACTTC.

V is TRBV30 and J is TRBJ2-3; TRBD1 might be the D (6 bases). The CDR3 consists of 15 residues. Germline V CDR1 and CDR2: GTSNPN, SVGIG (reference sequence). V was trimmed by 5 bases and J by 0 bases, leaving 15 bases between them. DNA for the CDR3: TGTGCCTGGCGACTACAGGGTTTGAGCACAGATACGCAGTATTTT. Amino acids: CAWRLQGLSTDTQYF.

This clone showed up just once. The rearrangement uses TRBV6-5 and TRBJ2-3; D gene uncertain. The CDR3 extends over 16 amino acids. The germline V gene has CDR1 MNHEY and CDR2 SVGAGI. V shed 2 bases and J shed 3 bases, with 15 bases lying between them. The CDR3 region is CASSYRGAFGTDTQYF. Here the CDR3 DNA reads TGTGCCAGCAGTTACAGAGGAGCCTTCGGTACAGATACGCAGTATTTT.

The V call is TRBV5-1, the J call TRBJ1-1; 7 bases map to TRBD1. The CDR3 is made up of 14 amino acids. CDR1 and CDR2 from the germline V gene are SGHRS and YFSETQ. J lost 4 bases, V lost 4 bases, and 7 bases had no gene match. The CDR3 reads CASSPGQGGTEAFF. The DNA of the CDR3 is TGCGCCAGCAGCCCCGGTCAGGGGGGCACTGAAGCTTTCTTT.

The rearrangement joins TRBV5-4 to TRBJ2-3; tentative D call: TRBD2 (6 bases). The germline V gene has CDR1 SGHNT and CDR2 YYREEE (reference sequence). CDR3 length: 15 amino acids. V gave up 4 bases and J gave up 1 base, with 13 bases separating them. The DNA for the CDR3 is TGTGCCAGCAGCACCCCGGGAGCCGGCACAGATACGCAGTATTTT. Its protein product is CASSTPGAGTDTQYF.

The DNA of the CDR3 is TGTGCCAGCAGTTCTCCAGGACAGGGGTCTGGGGCCAACGTCCTGACTTTC. Translating gives CASSSPGQGSGANVLTF. V usage is TRBV28 and J usage is TRBJ2-6, with TRBD1 matching 9 bases. This CDR3 is 17 amino acids long. Germline CDR1 MDHEN, CDR2 SYDVKM. V dropped 4 bases and J dropped 1; count of bases not matched to a gene: 5.

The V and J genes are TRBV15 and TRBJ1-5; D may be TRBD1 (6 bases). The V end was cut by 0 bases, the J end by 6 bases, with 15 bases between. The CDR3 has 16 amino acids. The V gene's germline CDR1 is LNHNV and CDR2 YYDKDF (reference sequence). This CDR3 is CATSRDLRGFGQPQHF. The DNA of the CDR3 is TGTGCCACCAGCAGAGACCTCAGGGGCTTCGGTCAGCCCCAGCATTTT.

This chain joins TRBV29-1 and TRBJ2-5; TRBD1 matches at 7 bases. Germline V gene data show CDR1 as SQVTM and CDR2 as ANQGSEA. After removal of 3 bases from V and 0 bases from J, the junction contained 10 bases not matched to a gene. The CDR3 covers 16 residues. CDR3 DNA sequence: TGCAGCGTTGATATCCGGGGACAGAAGTACCAAGAGACCCAGTACTTC. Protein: CSVDIRGQKYQETQYF. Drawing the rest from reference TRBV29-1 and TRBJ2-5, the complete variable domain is SAVISQKPSRDICQRGTSLTIQCQVDSQVTMMFWYRQQPGQSLTLIATANQGSEATYESGFVIDKFPISRPNLTFSTLTVSNMSPEDSSIYLCSVDIRGQKYQETQYFGPGTRLLVL.

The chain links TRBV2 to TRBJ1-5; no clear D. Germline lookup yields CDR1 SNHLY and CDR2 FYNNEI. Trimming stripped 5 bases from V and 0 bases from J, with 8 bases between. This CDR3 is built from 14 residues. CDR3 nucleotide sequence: TGTGCCAGCAGTCAGGTTCTTAGCAATCAGCCCCAGCATTTT. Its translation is CASSQVLSNQPQHF.

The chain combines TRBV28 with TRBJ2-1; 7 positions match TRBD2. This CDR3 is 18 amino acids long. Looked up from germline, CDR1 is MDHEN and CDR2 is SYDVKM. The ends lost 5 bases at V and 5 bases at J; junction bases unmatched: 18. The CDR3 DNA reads TGTGCCAGCAGTCATTTCAAAGGCGGGAGTGATCGTCACAATGAGCAGTTCTTC. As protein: CASSHFKGGSDRHNEQFF.

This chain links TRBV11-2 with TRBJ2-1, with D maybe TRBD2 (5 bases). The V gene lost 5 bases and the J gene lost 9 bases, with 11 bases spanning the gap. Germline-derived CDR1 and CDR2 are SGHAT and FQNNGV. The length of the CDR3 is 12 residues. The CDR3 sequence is CASSPGLVEQFF. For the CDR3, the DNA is TGTGCCAGCAGCCCCGGACTCGTTGAGCAGTTCTTC.

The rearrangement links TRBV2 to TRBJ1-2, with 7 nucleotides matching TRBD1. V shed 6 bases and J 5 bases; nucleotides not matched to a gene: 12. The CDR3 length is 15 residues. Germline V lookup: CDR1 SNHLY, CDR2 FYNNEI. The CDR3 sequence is CASSDQKTGPYGYTF. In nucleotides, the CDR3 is TGTGCCAGCAGCGACCAAAAGACAGGGCCGTATGGCTACACCTTC.

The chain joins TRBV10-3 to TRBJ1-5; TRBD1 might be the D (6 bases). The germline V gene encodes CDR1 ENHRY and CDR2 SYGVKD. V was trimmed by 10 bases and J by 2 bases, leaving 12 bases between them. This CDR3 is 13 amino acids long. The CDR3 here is CATGDTRNQPQHF. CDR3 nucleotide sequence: TGTGCCACCGGGGACACACGCAATCAGCCCCAGCATTTT.

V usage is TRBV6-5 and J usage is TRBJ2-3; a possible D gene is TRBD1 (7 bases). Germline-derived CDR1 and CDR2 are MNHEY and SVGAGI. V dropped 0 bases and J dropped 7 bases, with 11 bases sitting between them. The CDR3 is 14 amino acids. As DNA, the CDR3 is TGTGCCAGCAGTTACTCAGGGGGCGGGAATACGCAGTATTTT. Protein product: CASSYSGGGNTQYF.

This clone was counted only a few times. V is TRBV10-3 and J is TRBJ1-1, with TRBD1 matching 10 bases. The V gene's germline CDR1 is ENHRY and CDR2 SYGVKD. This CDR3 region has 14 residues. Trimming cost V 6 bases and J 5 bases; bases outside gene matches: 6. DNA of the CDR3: TGTGCCATCAGGAGGACAGGGGGGATAACTGAAGCTTTCTTT. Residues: CAIRRTGGITEAFF.